What follows are 2 T cell receptor beta chains derived from one specimen sequenced in a study of post-analysis software for immune sequencing data. The TCR beta cDNA libraries carried unique molecular identifiers. One entry per CDR3 protein results from TCRdb running MiXCR on the PCR reads. The sample yields under 200,000 distinct CDR3 sequences, under 40% seen once. The sample in question was blood, obtained after autologous hematopoietic stem cell transplantation. Every receptor here comes from a girl aged 5-17 years with multiple sclerosis.

This chain connects TRBV7-6 to TRBJ1-2, with D hard to call. The ends were cut back, 2 bases at V and 6 bases at J, with 16 bases in the middle. The germline V gene encodes CDR1 SGHVS and CDR2 FNYEAQ. The CDR3 is made up of 15 amino acids. CDR3 amino acids: CASSLFVRGGDGYTF. The CDR3 DNA is TGTGCCAGCAGCTTATTTGTTCGGGGTGGGGATGGCTACACCTTC.

Details on this clonotype: A much larger clone lies a single base off, so this may be a read error. The chain has TRBV9 and TRBJ2-7; a possible D gene is TRBD2 (6 bases). The CDR3 loop spans 15 amino acids. V lost 0 bases and J lost 2, with 12 bases in between. Germline loops: CDR1 SGDLS, CDR2 YYNGEE. This CDR3 is CASSVAGETTYEQYF. As DNA, the CDR3 is TGTGCCAGCAGCGTAGCGGGAGAAACCACCTACGAGCAGTACTTC.